The 31 T cell receptor beta chains listed next were all sequenced from one sample in a study of T cells after yellow fever vaccination. One entry per CDR3 protein, called by TCRdb with MiXCR from the 5' RACE reads. Counted here are around 320,000 distinct CDR3 sequences, approximately 10% occurring once; the ten biggest clones make up 3% to 4%. The specimen was CD4+ T cells sorted from PBMCs, collected 5 days after the yellow fever booster vaccination. These receptors were obtained from a man between 18 and 29 years old who received the YFV17D yellow fever vaccine.

The chain carries TRBV20-1 and TRBJ1-4, with no clear D. Trimming removed 0 bases from V and 8 bases from J, with 13 bases in between. CDR1 and CDR2 (germline): DFQATT, SNEGSKA (reference sequence). The CDR3 sequence is 14 residues long. CDR3 nucleotides: TGCAGTGCTAGAGATCCGGGGATAGCAGAAAAACTGTTTTTT. It is translated as CSARDPGIAEKLFF.

The rearrangement uses TRBV9 and TRBJ1-4, with D maybe TRBD1 (5 bases). This CDR3 region has 16 residues. CDR1 SGDLS and CDR2 YYNGEE come from the germline V gene. V gave up 4 bases and J gave up 8 bases, with 21 bases separating them. The CDR3 is CASSTRGFQGGEKLFF. The CDR3, as DNA: TGTGCCAGCAGCACAAGAGGTTTCCAGGGTGGGGAAAAACTGTTTTTT.

The chain recombines TRBV7-2 with TRBJ1-5, with a possible D match to TRBD1 (6 bases). Germline values: CDR1 SGHTA, CDR2 FQGNSA. Trimming took 3 bases from V and 2 from J, leaving 11 bases between them. The CDR3 contains 15 residues. CDR3 sequence reads: CASSFPGGRNQPQHF. The CDR3, as DNA: TGTGCCAGCAGCTTTCCCGGGGGGCGCAATCAGCCCCAGCATTTT.

The sample holds a few counts of this clonotype. This rearrangement joins TRBV9 to TRBJ1-3; TRBD1 matches 9 bases. The V gene's germline CDR1 is SGDLS and CDR2 YYNGEE. V trimming: 0 bases; J trimming: 5 bases; junction bases outside the gene matches: 9. CDR3 size: 17 residues. In DNA, the CDR3 is TGTGCCAGCAGCGTAGCCGTCCAGACAGGGGGACGAAACACCATATATTTT. It translates to CASSVAVQTGGRNTIYF.

The V and J genes are TRBV5-5 and TRBJ2-6, with 8 bases identical to TRBD1. V shed 3 bases, J shed 0 bases, and the junction held 5 bases outside the gene matches. Germline assignment: CDR1 SGHKS and CDR2 YYEKEE (reference sequence). The CDR3 length is 17 residues. The CDR3 loop is CASSSGTGDSGANVLTF. CDR3 DNA sequence: TGTGCCAGCAGCTCTGGGACAGGAGACTCTGGGGCCAACGTCCTGACTTTC. The whole variable domain, remainder taken from reference TRBV5-5 and TRBJ2-6, is DAGVTQSPTHLIKTRGQQVTLRCSPISGHKSVSWYQQVLGQGPQFIFQYYEKEERGRGNFPDRFSARQFPNYSSELNVNALLLGDSALYLCASSSGTGDSGANVLTFGAGSRLTVL.

This clonotype turned up a few times. The genes are TRBV11-1 and TRBJ2-3; possible D gene TRBD2, 5 bases. V shed 5 bases and J shed 9 bases, with 9 bases lying between them. Germline values: CDR1 SGHAT, CDR2 FQDESV (reference sequence). The CDR3 spans 11 residues. CDR3 sequence: CASSVTRTQYF. In nucleotides, the CDR3 is TGTGCCAGCAGCGTTACTAGGACGCAGTATTTT. Full variable domain (remainder filled in from reference TRBV11-1 and TRBJ2-3): EAEVAQSPRYKITEKSQAVAFWCDPISGHATLYWYRQILGQGPELLVQFQDESVVDDSQLPKDRFSAERLKGVDSTLKIQPAELGDSAMYLCASSVTRTQYFGPGTRLTVL.

This clonotype has just a few counts. V and J are TRBV4-3 and TRBJ2-7; 7 nucleotides line up with TRBD2. There are 13 residues in the CDR3. CDR1 and CDR2 from the germline V gene are LGHNA and YSLEER. V trimming: 1 base; J trimming: 9 bases; junction bases outside the gene matches: 6. The CDR3 coding sequence is TGCGCCAGCAGCCAAGTGGGGACGGGAGGGCAGTACTTC. Amino acids: CASSQVGTGGQYF.

The chain has TRBV25-1 and TRBJ1-2; 7 bases map to TRBD1. Germline V lookup: CDR1 MGHDK, CDR2 SYGVNS. V was pared by 4 bases and J by 6 bases, with 11 bases of the junction left unmatched. There are 15 residues in the CDR3. DNA of the CDR3: TGTGCCAGCAGTGGGTACCAGGGGGTTTTTGATGGCTACACCTTC. It encodes CASSGYQGVFDGYTF.

This clonotype was seen more than once but under ten times. The V call is TRBV7-8, the J call TRBJ1-4; possible D gene TRBD1, 5 bases. V dropped 0 bases and J dropped 8 bases, with 16 bases sitting between them. This CDR3 region has 16 residues. The V gene's germline CDR1 is SGHVS and CDR2 FQNEAQ. The CDR3, as DNA: TGTGCCAGCAGCTTAGCTCGGGGGAGTTTGCGAGAAAAACTGTTTTTT. Amino acids: CASSLARGSLREKLFF.

The V and J genes are TRBV7-8 and TRBJ2-4; the match to TRBD1 covers 7 bases. Looked up from germline, CDR1 is SGHVS and CDR2 is FQNEAQ. Unmatched junction bases numbered 5, after V lost 5 bases and J lost 4 bases. The CDR3 has 14 amino acids. The CDR3 DNA is TGTGCCAGCAGCCACGGGACAGTAAAAAACATTCAGTACTTC. Protein: CASSHGTVKNIQYF.

This clonotype has a handful of counts. The chain employs TRBV6-1 and TRBJ1-5; the D gene is possibly TRBD1 (5 bases). This CDR3 has 15 residues. Germline V gene sequence: CDR1 MNHNS, CDR2 SASEGT. With 2 bases removed from V and 7 bases from J, the gap between germline ends came to 15 bases. CDR3 region: CASSEFATQGQPQHF. CDR3 DNA: TGTGCCAGCAGTGAATTCGCAACCCAGGGACAGCCCCAGCATTTT.

This chain uses TRBV20-1 with TRBJ2-5, with 11 bases fitting TRBD1. The CDR3 is made up of 13 amino acids. V was clipped by 5 bases and J by 4 bases; unmatched bases: 3. CDR1 and CDR2 (germline): DFQATT, SNEGSKA (reference sequence). The CDR3 DNA sequence: TGCAGTGCTCTGGACAGGGGGCGAGAGACCCAGTACTTC. Encoded protein: CSALDRGRETQYF.

The chain has TRBV5-5 and TRBJ2-7, with D possibly matching TRBD2 (6 bases). V lost 4 bases and J lost 5, with 13 bases in between. The CDR3 consists of 13 residues. Germline-derived CDR1 and CDR2 are SGHKS and YYEKEE (reference sequence). CDR3 sequence: CASSAPEGHEQYF. Here the CDR3 DNA reads TGTGCCAGCAGCGCCCCGGAGGGTCACGAGCAGTACTTC.

Here the CDR3 DNA reads TGTGCCAGCAGTATGGGGGGGCGGGGCACAGATACGCAGTATTTT. Translating gives CASSMGGRGTDTQYF. This chain uses TRBV12-3 or TRBV12-4 with TRBJ2-3; D might be TRBD2 (7 bases). The CDR3 covers 15 residues. V was shortened by 5 bases and J by 1 base, with 13 bases between the two germline ends.

The chain has TRBV7-2 and TRBJ2-1, with D maybe TRBD2 (6 bases). The V gene's germline CDR1 is SGHTA and CDR2 FQGNSA. This CDR3 region has 10 residues. Trimming took 10 bases from V and 9 from J, leaving 10 bases between them. CDR3 loop: CATGEVEQFF. The CDR3 nucleotides are TGTGCCACCGGGGAGGTTGAGCAGTTCTTC.

This clonotype was recorded many times. J is TRBJ2-1 and V is TRBV20-1; 7 nucleotides agree with TRBD1. CDR1 and CDR2 (germline): DFQATT, SNEGSKA (reference sequence). With V trimmed by 4 bases and J by 3 bases, 3 bases remained unmatched. This CDR3 comprises 13 residues. CDR3: CSATRTGYNEQFF. CDR3 DNA: TGCAGTGCTACTCGGACAGGCTACAATGAGCAGTTCTTC.

This clonotype was counted only a few times. V gene TRBV10-2 combines with J gene TRBJ2-5; 9 bases are shared with TRBD2. CDR1 WSHSY and CDR2 SAAADI come from the germline V gene. This CDR3 spans 15 amino acids. Unmatched junction bases numbered 4, after V lost 0 bases and J lost 5 bases. The CDR3 DNA follows: TGCGCCAGCAGTGAGTCGGCTAGCGGGGCGGAGACCCAGTACTTC. Amino acids: CASSESASGAETQYF.

This clonotype was counted a few times. The genes are TRBV7-8 and TRBJ1-5; D ambiguous. The CDR3 spans 15 residues. The germline V and J ends were trimmed by 4 bases and 0 bases, with 10 bases remaining between them. Germline loops: CDR1 SGHVS, CDR2 FQNEAQ. The CDR3 region has the DNA TGTGCCAGCAGCTCCTGCGTCGGTAGCAATCAGCCCCAGCATTTT. It codes for CASSSCVGSNQPQHF.

Here the CDR3 reads CASGGVGGETQYF. CDR3 nucleotides: TGTGCCAGCGGTGGTGTTGGGGGAGAGACCCAGTACTTC. The J gene is TRBJ2-5, the V gene TRBV2; either TRBD1 or TRBD2 may fit D (5 bases each). CDR1 and CDR2 (germline): SNHLY, FYNNEI. The CDR3 totals 13 residues. V was trimmed by 8 bases and J by 4 bases, leaving 14 bases between them.

This clonotype was counted a few times. This chain joins TRBV20-1 and TRBJ2-7; TRBD2 might be the D (5 bases). There are 12 residues in the CDR3. Germline V gene lookup returns CDR1 DFQATT and CDR2 SNEGSKA (reference sequence). Trimming cost V 4 bases and J 5 bases, with 12 bases left between them. CDR3 amino acids: CSAKRAPNEQYV. The CDR3 coding sequence is TGCAGTGCTAAGAGGGCGCCCAACGAGCAGTACGTC.

In this sample, this clonotype turned up a few times. The rearrangement links TRBV25-1 to TRBJ2-1; TRBD2 aligns across 10 bases. The length of the CDR3 is 16 residues. Germline CDR1 MGHDK, CDR2 SYGVNS. V trimming: 1 base; J trimming: 4 bases; junction bases outside the gene matches: 4. The CDR3 DNA reads as TGTGCCAGCAGTGAATCCGGTAGCGGGGGGTACAATGAGCAGTTCTTC. Translating gives CASSESGSGGYNEQFF.

This clonotype was detected only a few times. This sequence joins TRBV12-3 or TRBV12-4 and TRBJ2-5; D remains unclear. Trimming removed 7 bases at V and 0 bases at J, with 12 bases between. This CDR3 region has 14 residues. The CDR3 coding sequence is TGTGCCAGCACAGACAATACGAACCAAGAGACCCAGTACTTC. Translation gives CASTDNTNQETQYF.

This clonotype was observed a few times. The rearrangement uses TRBV5-1 and TRBJ2-2; possible D gene TRBD1, 6 bases. With 3 bases removed from V and 4 bases from J, the gap between germline ends came to 16 bases. The germline gives CDR1 SGHRS, CDR2 YFSETQ. The CDR3 runs 16 residues. The DNA of the CDR3 is TGCGCCAGCAGCTCCTACAGGGTAGGGAGCACCGGGGAGCTGTTTTTT. Its protein product is CASSSYRVGSTGELFF.

This clonotype showed up just a few times. The chain links TRBV5-1 to TRBJ1-2; D remains ambiguous. Germline V gene lookup returns CDR1 SGHRS and CDR2 YFSETQ. The CDR3 runs to 13 residues. V shed 2 bases and J shed 8 bases, with 13 bases lying between them. The CDR3 DNA is TGCGCCAGCAGCTTATCGGGGTTCGACGGCTACACCTTC. Its protein is CASSLSGFDGYTF.

This clonotype has just a few counts. The chain uses TRBV5-1 and TRBJ2-5, with 10 bases fitting TRBD2. The V and J ends lost 6 bases and 3 bases, in that order; junction bases with no gene match: 5. The germline V gene has CDR1 SGHRS and CDR2 YFSETQ. The CDR3 consists of 14 residues. CDR3 sequence: CASKPGLAKETQYF. DNA for the CDR3: TGCGCCAGCAAACCGGGACTAGCGAAAGAGACCCAGTACTTC.

The chain links TRBV12-3 or TRBV12-4 to TRBJ2-2; D gene uncertain. The CDR3 length is 12 residues. V was shortened by 3 bases and J by 6 bases, with 5 bases between the two germline ends. CDR3 nucleotide sequence: TGTGCCAGCAGTTTTGATGCCGGGGAGCTGTTTTTT. This gives the protein CASSFDAGELFF.

The genes are TRBV20-1 and TRBJ1-2, with D tentatively TRBD1 (5 bases). Germline CDR1 is DFQATT and CDR2 is SNEGSKA (reference sequence). Trimming left V 0 bases short and J 3 bases short, with 8 bases between. The CDR3 has 13 amino acids. CDR3 in DNA: TGCAGTGCTAGAGAGGGGGTAGACTATGGCTACACCTTC. Its translation is CSAREGVDYGYTF.

The V and J genes are TRBV5-1 and TRBJ2-7; a possible D gene is TRBD1 (6 bases). The V gene's germline CDR1 is SGHRS and CDR2 YFSETQ. V lost 0 bases to trimming and J lost 6 bases, with 10 bases between them. This CDR3 contains 13 residues. Here the CDR3 reads CASSLDVGGEQYV. The CDR3 nucleotides read TGCGCCAGCAGCTTGGATGTAGGGGGCGAGCAGTACGTC.

The table lists this clonotype with a few counts. The chain carries TRBV10-3 and TRBJ2-5, with a tentative D call TRBD2 (6 bases). This CDR3 has 13 amino acids. The ends were cut back, 7 bases at V and 5 bases at J, with 14 bases in the middle. Per the germline V gene, CDR1 is ENHRY and CDR2 is SYGVKD. In DNA form, the CDR3 reads TGTGCCATCACGCGGGGCTACGAGGAGACCCAGTACTTC. Protein product: CAITRGYEETQYF.

The chain has TRBV19 and TRBJ2-1; either TRBD1 or TRBD2 may supply D (7 bases each). V was cut by 3 bases and J by 4 bases, with 16 bases left in between. Germline V gene sequence: CDR1 LNHDA, CDR2 SQIVND (reference sequence). The length of the CDR3 is 16 residues. CDR3 sequence: CASSILPRGGYNEQFF. Here the CDR3 DNA reads TGTGCCAGTAGTATTCTCCCCAGGGGGGGATACAATGAGCAGTTCTTC.

Concerning this clonotype itself: Mismatch with germline at one junction end may stem from a read error. V and J are TRBV4-1 and TRBJ1-5; a weak D match, TRBD1 (5 bases). The germline V gene has CDR1 MGHRA and CDR2 YSYEKL. This CDR3 contains 15 residues. The CDR3 DNA sequence: TGCGCCAGCAGCCAAGGGCCAACACAGGATCAACCCCAGCATTTT. Translated: CASSQGPTQDQPQHF.